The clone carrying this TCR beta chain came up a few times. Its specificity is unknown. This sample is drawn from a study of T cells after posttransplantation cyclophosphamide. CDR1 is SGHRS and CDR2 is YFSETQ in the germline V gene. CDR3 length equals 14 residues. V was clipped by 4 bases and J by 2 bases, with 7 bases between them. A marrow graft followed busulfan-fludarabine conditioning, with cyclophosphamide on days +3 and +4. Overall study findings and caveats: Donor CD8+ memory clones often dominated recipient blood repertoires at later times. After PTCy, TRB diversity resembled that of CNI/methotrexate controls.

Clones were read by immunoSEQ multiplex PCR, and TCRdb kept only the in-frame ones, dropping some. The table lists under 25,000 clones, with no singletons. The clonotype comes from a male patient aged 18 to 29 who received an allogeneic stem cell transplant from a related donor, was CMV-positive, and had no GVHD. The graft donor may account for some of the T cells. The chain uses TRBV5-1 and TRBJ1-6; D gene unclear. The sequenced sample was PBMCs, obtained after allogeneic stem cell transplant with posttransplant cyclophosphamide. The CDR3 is CASSPRTYNSPLHF. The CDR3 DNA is TGCGCCAGCAGCCCGAGGACCTATAATTCACCCCTCCACTTT.